The rows below give T cell receptor beta chains drawn from one sample of a study of blood T cells in healthy people across ages. TCRdb re-derived calls from the 5' RACE reads in MiXCR, one entry per CDR3 protein. Among 1.5 million to 2 million distinct CDR3 sequences, just under 50% were seen once, and the ten largest hold around 2.1%. Sequenced: blood. The receptors stem from a woman between 40 and 55 years old in good health. Both conserved end residues are part of each CDR3. D genes are given only for firm matches. Not all rows give a size; the values are once, few, many and, for expanded clones, a class.

>TRBJ2-1|NA|few|TRBV7-9
CASSPRGVFSYNEQFF
TGTGCCAGCAGCCCGAGGGGGGTTTTCTCCTACAATGAGCAGTTCTTC
>TRBJ2-7|NA|NA|TRBV7-2
CASSLSQGYYEQYF
TGTGCCAGCAGCTTAAGCCAGGGCTACTACGAGCAGTACTTC
>TRBJ1-2|TRBD1|NA|TRBV7-9
CASSLRTGTSNYGYTF
TGTGCCAGCAGCTTACGGACAGGCACTTCTAACTATGGCTACACCTTC
>TRBJ2-7|TRBD2|NA|TRBV6-2/TRBV6-3
CASSYTIGLAGGTYEQYF
TGTGCCAGCAGTTACACGATCGGACTAGCGGGGGGGACCTACGAGCAGTACTTC
>TRBJ2-3|TRBD1|NA|TRBV7-9
CASIPWTGTDTQYF
TGTGCCAGCATCCCTTGGACAGGGACAGATACGCAGTATTTT
>TRBJ1-2|TRBD1|NA|TRBV28
CASSPHGQGRTGYTF
TGTGCCAGCAGTCCTCACGGACAGGGTCGAACGGGCTACACCTTC
>TRBJ2-5|NA|NA|TRBV20-1
CSLELGAAGETQYF
TGCAGCCTAGAGCTTGGGGCCGCGGGGGAGACCCAGTACTTC
>TRBJ1-2|NA|few|TRBV20-1
CSAMRDLNYGYTF
TGCAGTGCCATGCGAGACCTTAACTATGGCTACACCTTC
>TRBJ2-7|NA|NA|TRBV7-2
CASTEGAIRSYEQYF
TGTGCCAGCACTGAGGGAGCTATCAGGAGCTACGAGCAGTACTTC
>TRBJ2-7|NA|few|TRBV5-5
CASSQLHSGSSYEQYF
TGTGCCAGCAGCCAACTACATTCGGGGTCCTCCTACGAGCAGTACTTC